The 21 T cell receptor beta chains presented below share a single source sample, sequenced in a study of blood T cell repertoires in COVID-19. TCRdb's table, derived via immunoSEQ multiplex PCR, lists solely in-frame clones and lacks some. The sample lists around 250,000 clones; 75% to 90% were seen once. The sequenced sample was PBMCs or T cells enriched from blood (not recorded which). These receptors all stem from a woman in her forties or fifties who had recovered from COVID-19.

In this sample, this clone turned up a few times. In the same sample, other DNA sequences code for this CDR3. The chain combines TRBV2 with TRBJ2-7; D is perhaps TRBD2 (5 bases). Trimming removed 7 bases at V and 1 base at J, with 11 bases between. The CDR3 covers 13 residues. Germline-derived CDR1 and CDR2 are SNHLY and FYNNEI. The CDR3 sequence is CASTSGDSYEQYF. The CDR3 region has the DNA TGTGCCAGCACCTCCGGGGATTCCTACGAGCAGTACTTC.

This CDR3 is CASSSTSAFSYEQYF. DNA of the CDR3: TGTGCCAGCAGCTCGACTAGCGCATTTTCCTACGAGCAGTACTTC. V usage is TRBV3-1 (or the pseudogene TRBV3-2) and J usage is TRBJ2-7, with 8 bases lining up with TRBD2. CDR3 length: 15 residues. CDR1 LGHDT and CDR2 YNNKEL come from the germline V gene (reference sequence). Trimming took 5 bases from V and 1 from J; bases not matched to a gene: 7.

The V call is TRBV5-1, the J call TRBJ1-4, with a weak D call TRBD1 (6 bases). V lost 4 bases, J lost 6 bases, and 22 bases lay in between. This CDR3 contains 17 residues. Germline assignment: CDR1 SGHRS and CDR2 YFSETQ. CDR3 bases: TGCGCCAGCAGCGGTGGGCATGGGGACACGTGGGATGAAAAACTGTTTTTT. Translated: CASSGGHGDTWDEKLFF.

The chain employs TRBV27 and TRBJ1-6; D call uncertain. This CDR3 contains 13 residues. Looked up from germline, CDR1 is MNHEY and CDR2 is SMNVEV (reference sequence). V was clipped by 2 bases and J by 13 bases, with 12 bases between them. The CDR3 nucleotides are TGTGCCAGCAGTTTACCGGGTGAGAGGCCCCTCCACTTT. This translates into CASSLPGERPLHF.

This chain links TRBV29-1 with TRBJ2-1, with D uncertain. V lost 6 bases and J lost 0, with 15 bases in between. Germline values: CDR1 SQVTM, CDR2 ANQGSEA. The CDR3 extends over 15 amino acids. CDR3 DNA: TGCAGCGTCAAGAGGCCCCTGAGCTCCTACAATGAGCAGTTCTTC. Its protein product is CSVKRPLSSYNEQFF.

The V call is TRBV5-1, the J call TRBJ2-1; TRBD2 matches at 10 bases. The V segment lost 1 base and the J segment 4 bases; nucleotides outside the gene matches: 2. This CDR3 region has 15 residues. Per germline, CDR1 SGHRS and CDR2 YFSETQ. CDR3 amino acids: CASSLTSGIYNEQFF. As DNA, the CDR3 is TGCGCCAGCAGCTTGACTAGCGGGATATACAATGAGCAGTTCTTC.

This chain uses TRBV7-8 with TRBJ1-5; 8 bases match TRBD1. Germline V gene data show CDR1 as SGHVS and CDR2 as FQNEAQ. The V gene end was trimmed by 5 bases and the J gene end by 8 bases; junction bases not matched to a gene: 23. The CDR3 consists of 19 residues. The CDR3 DNA reads as TGTGCCAGCAGCCCACGCCCGGACAGGGAAGGTGGAAGGGGAAAGCCCCAGCATTTT. Residues: CASSPRPDREGGRGKPQHF.

The rearrangement uses TRBV7-2 and TRBJ1-3; D possibly corresponds to TRBD1 (6 bases). CDR1 and CDR2 (germline): SGHTA, FQGNSA. V was cut by 3 bases and J by 3 bases, with 18 bases left in between. The CDR3 covers 17 residues. The CDR3 here is CASSLGRGGVNGNTIYF. In DNA form, the CDR3 reads TGTGCCAGCAGCTTGGGCAGGGGTGGGGTAAATGGAAACACCATATATTTT.

The chain is built from TRBV28 and TRBJ1-4, with D perhaps matching TRBD1 (6 bases). The ends were cut back, 8 bases at V and 8 bases at J, with 12 bases in the middle. The CDR3 contains 12 residues. Germline V gives CDR1 MDHEN, CDR2 SYDVKM. CDR3 sequence reads: CASHRVGEKLFF. The CDR3 DNA reads as TGTGCCAGCCACAGGGTTGGCGAAAAACTGTTTTTT.

The V call is TRBV4-1, the J call TRBJ1-5; perhaps TRBD1 as D (5 bases). CDR3 length: 16 amino acids. Germline V gene sequence: CDR1 MGHRA, CDR2 YSYEKL. V lost 4 bases to trimming and J lost 1 base, with 14 bases between them. The CDR3 protein is CASSPRGTSSNQPQHF. The CDR3 DNA is TGCGCCAGCAGCCCACGCGGGACTTCGAGCAATCAGCCCCAGCATTTT.

This sequence joins TRBV28 and TRBJ2-1, with TRBD2 matching 7 bases. Germline assignment: CDR1 MDHEN and CDR2 SYDVKM. V lost 2 bases and J lost 5; bases outside the gene matches: 12. This CDR3 has 17 amino acids. CDR3 sequence reads: CASSLSLGTTDDNEQFF. CDR3 coding DNA: TGTGCCAGCAGTTTAAGTCTGGGGACTACGGACGACAATGAGCAGTTCTTC. Complete variable domain (other parts from reference TRBV28 and TRBJ2-1): DVKVTQSSRYLVKRTGEKVFLECVQDMDHENMFWYRQDPGLGLRLIYFSYDVKMKEKGDIPEGYSVSREKKERFSLILESASTNQTSMYLCASSLSLGTTDDNEQFFGPGTRLTVL.

V is TRBV27 and J is TRBJ2-1, with 7 bases that match TRBD2. The germline gives CDR1 MNHEY, CDR2 SMNVEV (reference sequence). This CDR3 has 15 residues. With V trimmed by 3 bases and J by 0 bases, 2 bases remained unmatched. The CDR3 nucleotides are TGTGCCAGCAGTTTGAGGACTAGCTCCTACAATGAGCAGTTCTTC. Translation gives CASSLRTSSYNEQFF.

This clone appeared a few times. The V gene is TRBV4-2, the J gene TRBJ2-7; 7 nucleotides align to TRBD2. Germline V gene sequence: CDR1 LGHNA, CDR2 YNFKEQ. Unmatched junction bases numbered 8, after V lost 3 bases and J lost 0 bases. The CDR3 totals 16 residues. The CDR3 spells CASSQQGGGSSYEQYF. The CDR3 bases are TGTGCCAGCAGCCAGCAGGGTGGCGGGAGCTCCTACGAGCAGTACTTC.

This CDR3 reads CASRGGGLHNEKLFF. The CDR3 DNA reads TGCGCCAGCCGCGGCGGGGGTCTACATAATGAAAAACTGTTTTTT. The chain is built from TRBV5-1 and TRBJ1-4; TRBD1 might be the D (5 bases). This CDR3 spans 15 amino acids. The ends were cut back, 7 bases at V and 4 bases at J, with 17 bases in the middle. Germline CDR1 is SGHRS and CDR2 is YFSETQ.

The chain joins TRBV4-1 to TRBJ1-3; 7 bases are a match to TRBD1. This CDR3 contains 17 residues. CDR1 and CDR2 from the germline V gene are MGHRA and YSYEKL. The V segment lost 1 base and the J segment 4 bases; nucleotides outside the gene matches: 10. For the CDR3, the DNA is TGCGCCAGCAGCCAAGGACAGGGTGTTAGGGTCGGAAACACCATATATTTT. It yields the protein CASSQGQGVRVGNTIYF.

V and J are TRBV29-1 and TRBJ2-7; the D gene is possibly TRBD1 (5 bases). Trimming pared 2 bases from V and 7 bases from J, leaving 12 bases between. CDR1 SQVTM and CDR2 ANQGSEA come from the germline V gene. This CDR3 comprises 12 residues. The CDR3: CSVEKGAQEQYF. The CDR3 region has the DNA TGCAGCGTTGAAAAAGGGGCTCAGGAGCAGTACTTC.

V gene TRBV5-1 combines with J gene TRBJ1-6, with TRBD1 identical over 12 bases. Germline CDR1 SGHRS, CDR2 YFSETQ. The V and J ends lost 2 bases and 9 bases, in that order; junction bases with no gene match: 9. The CDR3 sequence is 17 residues long. CDR3 protein: CASSFGTGGASGSPLHF. The CDR3 DNA reads as TGCGCCAGCAGCTTCGGGACAGGGGGCGCGTCTGGTTCACCCCTCCACTTT.

Only one count was recorded for this clone. V usage is TRBV3-1 (or the pseudogene TRBV3-2) and J usage is TRBJ1-1; D is ambiguous. V was clipped by 0 bases and J by 7 bases, with 9 bases between them. The CDR3 consists of 13 residues. Looked up from germline, CDR1 is LGHDT and CDR2 is YNNKEL (reference sequence). The CDR3 bases are TGTGCCAGCAGCCAAGATCGCAGGAATGAAGCTTTCTTT. Its translation: CASSQDRRNEAFF.

This clone was picked up one time. The V and J genes are TRBV5-1 and TRBJ2-1; TRBD1 matches at 10 bases. The germline V gene has CDR1 SGHRS and CDR2 YFSETQ. The CDR3 extends over 14 amino acids. The junction had 4 bases not matched to a gene; V was cut back by 2 bases and J by 8 bases. CDR3 DNA: TGCGCCAGCAGCTTTGCTGGGACAGGGGATGAGCAGTTCTTC. Its translation: CASSFAGTGDEQFF.

This chain uses TRBV11-3 with TRBJ2-1, with a tentative D call TRBD1 (5 bases). The germline V gene encodes CDR1 SGHNT and CDR2 YENEEA. The ends were cut back, 5 bases at V and 0 bases at J, with 11 bases in the middle. This CDR3 spans 15 amino acids. The DNA of the CDR3 is TGTGCCAGCAGCCCTGACAGTGGCTCCTACAATGAGCAGTTCTTC. Translation gives CASSPDSGSYNEQFF.

This chain joins TRBV7-8 and TRBJ2-7, with 8 nucleotides matching TRBD2. The ends lost 5 bases at V and 4 bases at J; junction bases unmatched: 10. Per germline, CDR1 SGHVS and CDR2 FQNEAQ. The CDR3 totals 15 residues. The CDR3 DNA is TGTGCCAGCAGCCCCCTTCTTAGCGGGATATACGAGCAGTACTTC. Encoded protein: CASSPLLSGIYEQYF. The entire variable domain, with the rest obtained from reference TRBV7-8 and TRBJ2-7, is as follows: GAGVSQSPRYKVAKRGQDVALRCDPISGHVSLFWYQQALGQGPEFLTYFQNEAQLDKSGLPSDRFFAERPEGSVSTLKIQRTQQEDSAVYLCASSPLLSGIYEQYFGPGTRLTVT.